A few counts support the clone carrying this TCR beta chain. Its antigen remains unidentified. Trimming took 5 bases from V and 2 from J, leaving 15 bases between them. Germline CDR1 reads SQVTM; CDR2 reads ANQGSEA. The CDR3 contains 14 residues. This record belongs to a study of STAT5B mutations in CD4+ large granular lymphocyte leukemia. Generated by immunoSEQ multiplex PCR, the TCRdb table keeps only in-frame clones and is missing some. The table has under 30,000 clones, about four fifths seen once. Broader study findings: 8/27 top patient clones versus 2/35 control clones were TRBV06-family. Without HLA matching, higher CD4+ than CD8+ T-LGLL clonality could reflect small sample size. Approximately 25% of private leukemic clonotypes occurred rarely in other patients' non-leukemic repertoires.

Source material: CD4+ T cells from blood buffy coats. The sequence derives from a human donor in good health. This chain connects TRBV29-1 to TRBJ1-1, with D hard to call. In nucleotides, the CDR3 is TGCAGCGTTTCCGGAGTCAGGTCAAACACTGAAGCTTTCTTT. Encoded protein: CSVSGVRSNTEAFF.